This TCR beta chain was identified during a study of cytomegalovirus exposure and HLA in healthy donors. The PCR made use of 60 Vbeta and 13 Jbeta primers. The method was immunoSEQ multiplex PCR; TCRdb's version includes in-frame clones alone and lacks a portion of them. This table holds about 190,000 clones, approximately 70% found once. CDR3 length: 15 residues. With 2 bases clipped from V and 3 bases from J, the junction kept 6 bases outside the gene matches. The germline gives CDR1 MNHEY, CDR2 SVGAGI. This clone has a handful of counts. The sequence came from a woman aged 25 to 39 in good health and CMV-seropositive. The gene calls are TRBV6-5 and TRBJ1-1, with TRBD1 matching over 7 bases. The sequencing input was PBMCs. The DNA for the CDR3 is TGTGCCAGCAGTTACGTAGGGGGCGACTACACTGAAGCTTTCTTT. Protein product: CASSYVGGDYTEAFF.